This is a list of T cell receptor beta chains from one sample in a study of blood T cell repertoires in COVID-19. Sequencing was performed with immunoSEQ multiplex PCR; in TCRdb, only in-frame clones are kept and a portion is missing. The table has about 240,000 clones, approximately 86% seen once; the top ten hold under 9%. Material: peripheral blood. All receptors come from a woman between 65 and 79 years old with active or convalescent COVID-19. Each CDR3 is given without its conserved first and last residue.

>TRBJ1-4|TRBV18
ASRQGLATNEKLF
>TRBJ1-2|TRBV29-1
SVAPRGAYGYT
>TRBJ2-7|TRBV4-3
ASSQGHSYEQY
>TRBJ2-3|TRBV10-2
ASSLEKDTQY
>TRBJ1-3|TRBV7-9
ASSRGQSAIY
>TRBJ1-2|TRBV19
ATGEGRGGYT
>TRBJ1-4|TRBV27
ASSLWQNEKLF
>TRBJ1-1|TRBV7-2
ASTPGGSAAEAF
>TRBJ2-7|TRBV13
ATSGTGRLEQY
>TRBJ1-4|TRBV7-9
ASTGQGSGEKLF
>TRBJ1-2|TRBV2
ASLGQGLSYGYT
>TRBJ2-1|TRBV7-9
ASRPLAGGNSYNEQF
>TRBJ1-6|TRBV6-1
ASSEGEGSYNSPLH
>TRBJ2-7|TRBV6-6
ASSRDRAYEQY
>TRBJ1-3|TRBV10-3
AISDGVGNTIY
>TRBJ1-4|TRBV7-2
ASSLSGGYEKLF
>TRBJ1-5|TRBV6-4
ASSEEIFQPQH
>TRBJ1-4|TRBV27
ASTPTGSNEKLF
>TRBJ1-6|TRBV24-1
ATHSTKNEQETGSPLH
>TRBJ1-1|TRBV5-1
ASSLESGYAGTEAF
>TRBJ2-2|TRBV10-1
ASSQGGFDTGELF
>TRBJ2-7|TRBV6-1
ASSEGRRTFKPYEQY
>TRBJ2-3|TRBV13
ASSPHRTGTDTQY
>TRBJ2-3|TRBV11-3
ASSSRQGPTDTQY
>TRBJ1-5|TRBV10-2
ASSPFSSNQPQH
>TRBJ1-2|TRBV6-5
ASLGGDYGYT
>TRBJ2-1|TRBV5-1
ASSLAAGNNEQF
>TRBJ1-2|TRBV7-8
ASSLGLGTDYGYT
>TRBJ1-6|TRBV7-8
ASSIPNSALH
>TRBJ2-6|TRBV2
ASSETTGWANVLT
>TRBJ1-2|TRBV6-1
ASSEGRGDGYT
>TRBJ2-3|TRBV7-6
ASSLQLESTDTQY
>TRBJ2-1|TRBV12-3/TRBV12-4
ASWGGVNEQF
>TRBJ1-2|TRBV6-2/TRBV6-3
ASSYRHDYGYT
>TRBJ2-6|TRBV24-1
ATSDLGTGPSGANVLT
>TRBJ1-1|TRBV5-4
ASSLEIQGAKAF
>TRBJ2-6|TRBV19
ASSNRGGRGANVLT
>TRBJ1-5|TRBV3-1/TRBV3-2
ASSQGPPSNQPQH
>TRBJ1-2|TRBV6-5
ASSYGRGLGYT
>TRBJ1-5|TRBV6-6
ASSNTGQGANQPQH
>TRBJ1-1|TRBV12-5
ASGRPGNTEAF
>TRBJ2-7|TRBV5-1
ASSLAGTGPRYEQY
>TRBJ2-7|TRBV12-3/TRBV12-4
ASSPGTEVEQY
>TRBJ1-5|TRBV29-1
SAEYRGGNQPQH
>TRBJ2-7|TRBV5-1
ASSLGRQSSYEQY
>TRBJ1-2|TRBV4-3
ASSQDRSRGKGYGYT
>TRBJ1-5|TRBV27
ASSLKPGDRARNQPQH
>TRBJ2-2|TRBV6-1
ASSELRGGTGELF
>TRBJ2-3|TRBV6-2/TRBV6-3
ASSYDLAGAVSTDTQY
>TRBJ2-7|TRBV5-6
ASSLPTGGYEQY
>TRBJ2-7|TRBV7-8
ASILGQGGEQY